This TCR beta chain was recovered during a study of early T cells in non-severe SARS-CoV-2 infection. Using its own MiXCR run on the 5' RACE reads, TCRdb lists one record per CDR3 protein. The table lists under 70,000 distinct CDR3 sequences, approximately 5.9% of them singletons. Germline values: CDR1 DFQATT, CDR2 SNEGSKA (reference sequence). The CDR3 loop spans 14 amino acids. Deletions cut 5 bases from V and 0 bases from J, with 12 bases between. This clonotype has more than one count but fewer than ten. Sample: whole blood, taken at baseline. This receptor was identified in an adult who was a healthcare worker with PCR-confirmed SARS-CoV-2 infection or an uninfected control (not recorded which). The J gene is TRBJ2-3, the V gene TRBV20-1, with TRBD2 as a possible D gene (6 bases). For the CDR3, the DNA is TGCAGTGCTCCCGGGACTCCTAGCACAGATACGCAGTATTTT. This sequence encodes CSAPGTPSTDTQYF.